This T cell receptor beta chain was obtained from a study of blood T cell repertoires in COVID-19. As for the study in general: PBMCs, B-cell-depleted T cells, or T cells were the source of the cDNA or gDNA that made up the material.

This CDR3 has 16 residues. With V trimmed by 3 bases and J by 6 bases, 10 bases remained unmatched. Germline loops: CDR1 MDHEN, CDR2 SYDVKM. Data came from immunoSEQ multiplex PCR; TCRdb stores just in-frame clones and leaves some out. This sample has around 480,000 clones, with roughly 90% found just once. The clonotype originates from a woman aged 18 to 35 who had recovered from COVID-19. This sequence joins TRBV28 and TRBJ1-5; 8 bases fit TRBD1. Sample: PBMCs or T cells enriched from blood (not recorded which). Here the CDR3 DNA reads TGTGCCAGCAGTTTTAGGGGCAGGGGGCAGGGTCAGCCCCAGCATTTT. Translating it yields CASSFRGRGQGQPQHF.